Each of the 26 T cell receptor beta chains below was sequenced from the same sample in a study of technical replicates of blood from several donors. The protocol was immunoSEQ multiplex PCR, while the TCRdb copy is restricted to in-frame clones and leaves out a portion. Of under 85,000 clones listed, just under 95% are singletons. Sequences were obtained from T cells isolated from PBMCs. The receptors were sampled from a human donor in good health.

This chain's CDR3 is CAWISGTGTEAFF. The CDR3 region has the DNA TGTGCCTGGATAAGCGGGACGGGGACTGAAGCTTTCTTT. This chain links TRBV30 with TRBJ1-1; D possibly corresponds to TRBD1 (5 bases). Germline CDR1 and CDR2: GTSNPN and SVGIG (reference sequence). The germline V and J ends were trimmed by 4 bases and 5 bases, with 14 bases remaining between them. The CDR3 covers 13 residues. Supplemented by reference TRBV30 and TRBJ1-1, the full variable domain reads SQTIHQWPATLVQPVGSPLSLECTVEGTSNPNLYWYRQAAGRGLQLLFYSVGIGQISSEVPQNLSASRPQDRQFILSSKKLLLSDSGFYLCAWISGTGTEAFFGQGTRLTVV.

This chain connects TRBV7-3 to TRBJ2-2, with D uncertain. This CDR3 has 14 residues. Germline assignment: CDR1 SGHTA and CDR2 FQGTGA. Trimming took 4 bases from V and 6 from J, leaving 12 bases between them. CDR3 DNA: TGTGCCAGCAGCTCGCTTCGGGTCGCCGGGGAGCTGTTTTTT. Translation gives CASSSLRVAGELFF.

This chain connects TRBV7-3 to TRBJ2-5; tentatively, D is TRBD2 (6 bases). Germline V CDR1 and CDR2: SGHTA, FQGTGA. The V end was cut by 4 bases, the J end by 2 bases, with 11 bases between. This CDR3 has 14 amino acids. CDR3 sequence reads: CASSSGLIQETQYF. The CDR3 DNA reads TGTGCCAGCAGCTCGGGACTGATACAAGAGACCCAGTACTTC. Full variable domain (outside the CDR3, taken from reference TRBV7-3 and TRBJ2-5): GAGVSQTPSNKVTEKGKYVELRCDPISGHTALYWYRQSLGQGPEFLIYFQGTGAADDSGLPNDRFFAVRPEGSVSTLKIQRTERGDSAVYLCASSSGLIQETQYFGPGTRLLVL.

V usage is TRBV7-3 and J usage is TRBJ2-3; D perhaps matches TRBD2 (5 bases). This CDR3 is built from 14 residues. V gave up 5 bases and J gave up 3 bases, with 12 bases separating them. CDR1 is SGHTA, CDR2 FQGTGA, per germline. For the CDR3, the DNA is TGTGCCAGCAGCCCCAGACGGGAAACAGATACGCAGTATTTT. It encodes CASSPRRETDTQYF.

CDR3 loop: CASSQDMTRQETQYF. The DNA of the CDR3 is TGCGCCAGCAGCCAAGATATGACTAGGCAAGAGACCCAGTACTTC. J is TRBJ2-5 and V is TRBV4-1, with D maybe TRBD2 (6 bases). V was pared by 0 bases and J by 2 bases, with 10 bases between. CDR1 MGHRA and CDR2 YSYEKL come from the germline V gene. This CDR3 comprises 15 residues.

The chain has TRBV15 and TRBJ2-5; unclear D gene. V shed 0 bases and J shed 3 bases, with 8 bases lying between them. The CDR3 runs to 14 residues. Per germline, CDR1 LNHNV and CDR2 YYDKDF (reference sequence). The CDR3 DNA sequence: TGTGCCACCAGCAGAGATGACACTGAAGAGACCCAGTACTTC. This codes for CATSRDDTEETQYF.

This rearrangement joins TRBV7-8 to TRBJ2-2, with 12 bases matching TRBD2. The junction had 5 bases not matched to a gene; V was cut back by 3 bases and J by 3 bases. CDR3 length equals 17 residues. The germline V gene encodes CDR1 SGHVS and CDR2 FQNEAQ. In nucleotides, the CDR3 is TGTGCCAGCAGCTTCCCTCTAGCGGGAGGGGACACCGGGGAGCTGTTTTTT. Translation gives CASSFPLAGGDTGELFF.

The chain has TRBV5-1 and TRBJ2-1; 10 bases fit TRBD1. The CDR3 is 15 amino acids. The V segment lost 0 bases and the J segment 7 bases; nucleotides outside the gene matches: 4. Germline V gene sequence: CDR1 SGHRS, CDR2 YFSETQ. CDR3 DNA: TGCGCCAGCAGCTTGGAAGGACAGGGGGGAAATGAGCAGTTCTTC. Translation: CASSLEGQGGNEQFF.

This chain links TRBV5-6 with TRBJ2-7; D is unresolved. The germline V gene has CDR1 SGHDT and CDR2 YYEEEE. The ends were cut back, 1 base at V and 2 bases at J, with 7 bases in the middle. The CDR3 has 13 residues. The CDR3 is CASSLTVTYEQYF. The CDR3 region has the DNA TGTGCCAGCAGCTTGACGGTCACCTACGAGCAGTACTTC.

V and J are TRBV11-2 and TRBJ1-2, with 7 bases fitting TRBD1. Trimming at V came to 0 bases and at J to 4 bases, leaving 2 bases not matched to a gene. CDR1 and CDR2 (germline): SGHAT, FQNNGV. CDR3 length equals 14 residues. The CDR3: CASSLETGRYGYTF. Written as DNA, the CDR3 is TGTGCCAGCAGCTTAGAGACAGGGCGCTATGGCTACACCTTC.

V is TRBV7-2 and J is TRBJ2-1; 8 bases match TRBD2. V shed 0 bases, J shed 5 bases, and the junction held 9 bases outside the gene matches. The CDR3 totals 17 residues. Germline values: CDR1 SGHTA, CDR2 FQGNSA. The chain's CDR3 is CASSLAPSGSPNNEQFF. The CDR3 region has the DNA TGTGCCAGCAGCTTAGCGCCCAGCGGGAGTCCTAACAATGAGCAGTTCTTC.

The chain has TRBV11-3 and TRBJ2-1; 9 bases line up with TRBD1. Germline V gene lookup returns CDR1 SGHNT and CDR2 YENEEA. This CDR3 is 15 amino acids long. With 4 bases clipped from V and 6 bases from J, the junction kept 7 bases outside the gene matches. CDR3 amino acids: CASSSRDRAGNEQFF. In nucleotides, the CDR3 is TGTGCCAGCAGCTCCCGGGACAGGGCTGGCAATGAGCAGTTCTTC.

The genes are TRBV19 and TRBJ2-3; 10 bases are a match to TRBD2. Trimming took 3 bases from V and 6 from J; bases not matched to a gene: 9. The germline V gene encodes CDR1 LNHDA and CDR2 SQIVND (reference sequence). The CDR3 is made up of 16 amino acids. CDR3 sequence (DNA): TGTGCCAGTAGTATGGATCGGCTAGCGGGAGCCGATACGCAGTATTTT. Translated, it gives CASSMDRLAGADTQYF.

The chain recombines TRBV27 with TRBJ2-3; D ambiguous. The germline V and J ends were trimmed by 7 bases and 2 bases, with 16 bases remaining between them. The germline V gene encodes CDR1 MNHEY and CDR2 SMNVEV (reference sequence). The CDR3 runs to 15 residues. The CDR3 DNA reads as TGTGCCAGCACCCCAGAGTCTAGATACACAGATACGCAGTATTTT. The encoded protein is CASTPESRYTDTQYF.

This chain links TRBV9 with TRBJ1-1; D perhaps matches TRBD1 (5 bases). This CDR3 is built from 14 residues. Germline V gives CDR1 SGDLS, CDR2 YYNGEE. The V gene lost 0 bases and the J gene lost 5 bases, with 11 bases spanning the gap. As DNA, the CDR3 is TGTGCCAGCAGCGTAGGGGCAGGGTCGACTGAAGCTTTCTTT. This gives the protein CASSVGAGSTEAFF.

This clone was seen only once. The V call is TRBV28, the J call TRBJ1-5, with a possible D match to TRBD1 (6 bases). V was cut by 6 bases and J by 3 bases, with 27 bases left in between. CDR3 length: 19 amino acids. Germline CDR1 MDHEN, CDR2 SYDVKM. The CDR3 region is CASRAGLKGGVPNNQPQHF. The DNA of the CDR3 is TGTGCCAGCAGGGCGGGACTTAAGGGGGGGGTTCCTAACAATCAGCCCCAGCATTTT.

The chain uses TRBV7-8 and TRBJ2-3; 7 bases fit TRBD2. Germline CDR1 reads SGHVS; CDR2 reads FQNEAQ. J gave up 6 bases and V 2 bases, and 8 bases lay outside the gene matches. This CDR3 comprises 15 residues. The CDR3 loop reads CASSLWAGVGDTQYF. CDR3 coding DNA: TGTGCCAGCAGCTTATGGGCGGGAGTAGGGGATACGCAGTATTTT.

DNA of the CDR3: TGTGCCACCAGCAGAGATTGGAGGAACCACCTGCGGTTCTTT. Protein product: CATSRDWRNHLRFF. The V gene is TRBV15, the J gene TRBJ1-1; D is ambiguous. CDR3 size: 14 residues. Trimming left V 0 bases short and J 14 bases short, with 19 bases between. Germline V gene lookup returns CDR1 LNHNV and CDR2 YYDKDF (reference sequence).

This chain connects TRBV6-5 to TRBJ1-2; 8 bases agree with TRBD1. This CDR3 spans 14 amino acids. Germline assignment: CDR1 MNHEY and CDR2 SVGAGI. The V and J ends lost 2 bases and 6 bases, in that order; junction bases with no gene match: 5. CDR3 loop: CASSYAGGIDGYTF. Here the CDR3 DNA reads TGTGCCAGCAGTTACGCAGGGGGCATCGATGGCTACACCTTC.

This sequence joins TRBV6-5 and TRBJ2-7, with 7 nucleotides matching TRBD1. The CDR3 is 11 amino acids. The V segment lost 10 bases and the J segment 4 bases; nucleotides outside the gene matches: 4. CDR1 and CDR2 (germline): MNHEY, SVGAGI. The CDR3 DNA sequence: TGTGCCACTACAGGGGATTACGAGCAGTACTTC. Translation gives CATTGDYEQYF.

The genes are TRBV11-2 and TRBJ2-7; TRBD1 agrees at 9 bases. Germline trimming cut 3 bases from V and 6 bases from J; bases unmatched to any gene: 6. The CDR3 contains 14 residues. CDR1 is SGHAT, CDR2 FQNNGV, per germline. CDR3 coding DNA: TGTGCCAGCAGCTTTAGGTGGACAGGGGTCGAGCAGTACTTC. Translation gives CASSFRWTGVEQYF. Based on the CDR3 plus reference TRBV11-2 and TRBJ2-7, the full variable domain is EAGVAQSPRYKIIEKRQSVAFWCNPISGHATLYWYQQILGQGPKLLIQFQNNGVVDDSQLPKDRFSAERLKGVDSTLKIQPAKLEDSAVYLCASSFRWTGVEQYFGPGTRLTVT.

The chain combines TRBV11-3 with TRBJ2-2; a weak D match, TRBD2 (6 bases). The CDR3 is made up of 13 amino acids. Trimming removed 1 base from V and 6 bases from J, with 6 bases in between. Germline values: CDR1 SGHNT, CDR2 YENEEA. CDR3 sequence (DNA): TGTGCCAGCAGCTTAGCTAGCGCCGGGGAGCTGTTTTTT. Translating gives CASSLASAGELFF.

The V gene is TRBV5-6, the J gene TRBJ2-7, with TRBD2 as a possible D gene (6 bases). Trimming took off 7 bases at V and 0 bases at J, with 20 bases between the two ends. This CDR3 has 16 amino acids. Looked up from germline, CDR1 is SGHDT and CDR2 is YYEEEE. CDR3 bases: TGTGCCAGCTGTCGGCTCACCGGGGGAAGCTCCTACGAGCAGTACTTC. Its protein is CASCRLTGGSSYEQYF.

Here the CDR3 DNA reads TGTGCCAGCAGGGCTATCAAGAGGGGACTAGCGGGCCTGAGCACAGATACGCAGTATTTT. It is translated as CASRAIKRGLAGLSTDTQYF. V is TRBV27 and J is TRBJ2-3, with 12 bases identical to TRBD2. The J segment lost 0 bases and the V segment lost 6 bases, leaving 16 bases of the junction unmatched. The CDR3 contains 20 residues. Per germline, CDR1 MNHEY and CDR2 SMNVEV (reference sequence).

This clone has a single count. The chain has TRBV9 and TRBJ2-7, with D maybe TRBD2 (6 bases). CDR3 length: 14 residues. The germline V gene has CDR1 SGDLS and CDR2 YYNGEE. V was pared by 0 bases and J by 1 base, with 8 bases between. CDR3 protein: CASSVGDSSYEQYF. DNA for the CDR3: TGTGCCAGCAGCGTAGGGGACTCTTCCTACGAGCAGTACTTC.

This sequence joins TRBV2 and TRBJ2-1; TRBD1 is a possible D gene (5 bases). V lost 5 bases and J lost 4, with 9 bases in between. In germline, CDR1 is SNHLY, CDR2 FYNNEI. This CDR3 has 13 residues. In nucleotides, the CDR3 is TGTGCCAGCAGTCCGGACACATACAATGAGCAGTTCTTC. Encoded protein: CASSPDTYNEQFF.